The 11 T cell receptor beta chains reported below all come from one sample, sequenced in a study of T-cell reconstitution after alpha-beta-depleted transplantation in children. Unique molecular identifiers were incorporated when the TCRbeta library was constructed. A single record per CDR3 protein comes from TCRdb applying MiXCR to the PCR reads. Of hundreds of thousands of distinct CDR3 sequences listed, around 13% are singletons. The sequenced sample was PBMCs, mostly from graft donor cells, obtained 360 days after TCRalphabeta/CD19-depleted stem cell transplant. These receptors originate from a male patient between 5 and 17 years old who had a stem cell transplant for acute myeloid leukemia, so the T cells may come from the graft donor.

This clonotype was detected only a few times. CDR3 in amino acids: CASSLTGTSGREEETQYF. CDR3 coding DNA: TGTGCCAGCAGCTTAACCGGGACTAGCGGGAGGGAGGAAGAGACCCAGTACTTC. J is TRBJ2-5 and V is TRBV11-2, with 16 bases that match TRBD2. Germline-derived CDR1 and CDR2 are SGHAT and FQNNGV. CDR3 length: 18 amino acids. V was clipped by 2 bases and J by 3 bases; unmatched bases: 6. Complete variable domain (other parts from reference TRBV11-2 and TRBJ2-5): EAGVAQSPRYKIIEKRQSVAFWCNPISGHATLYWYQQILGQGPKLLIQFQNNGVVDDSQLPKDRFSAERLKGVDSTLKIQPAKLEDSAVYLCASSLTGTSGREEETQYFGPGTRLLVL.

This chain links TRBV7-9 with TRBJ1-3; the D gene is possibly TRBD1 (6 bases). CDR1 and CDR2 from the germline V gene are SEHNR and FQNEAQ (reference sequence). Deletions cut 5 bases from V and 2 bases from J, with 7 bases between. The CDR3 totals 13 residues. The CDR3 sequence: CASSKGAGNTIYF. As DNA, the CDR3 is TGTGCCAGCAGCAAGGGGGCTGGAAACACCATATATTTT.

In this sample, this clonotype turned up a few times. This sequence joins TRBV5-6 and TRBJ2-1; D gene ambiguous. The germline V gene has CDR1 SGHDT and CDR2 YYEEEE. The CDR3 is 15 amino acids. V was pared by 4 bases and J by 5 bases, with 16 bases between. CDR3 coding DNA: TGTGCCAGCAGCCCCCCTAGAGTGGGAAACAATGAGCAGTTCTTC. This encodes CASSPPRVGNNEQFF.

This clonotype was seen a handful of times. The V call is TRBV6-5, the J call TRBJ2-1; D assignment may be TRBD1 or TRBD2 (6 bases each). This CDR3 contains 14 residues. The V end lost 2 bases, the J end lost 6 bases, and 11 bases lay between the germline ends. CDR1 is MNHEY, CDR2 SVGAGI, per germline. The CDR3 DNA is TGTGCCAGCAGTTACAGGGGGGTGGGCAATGAGCAGTTCTTC. Its protein product is CASSYRGVGNEQFF.

In its sample, this clonotype was seen many times. The gene calls are TRBV7-9 and TRBJ1-2; D is undetermined. Trimming cost V 4 bases and J 6 bases, with 3 bases left between them. CDR3 length: 10 amino acids. Germline V gives CDR1 SEHNR, CDR2 FQNEAQ (reference sequence). In DNA, the CDR3 is TGTGCCAGCAGCTACGATGGCTACACCTTC. Protein product: CASSYDGYTF.

This clonotype has a count of ten or more. The chain uses TRBV6-5 and TRBJ2-1, with 14 bases aligning to TRBD2. The CDR3 runs 16 residues. Losses at the gene ends were 6 bases for V and 3 bases for J; bases not matched to a gene: 4. The V gene's germline CDR1 is MNHEY and CDR2 SVGAGI. CDR3 region: CASSRGLAGGYNEQFF. CDR3 nucleotide sequence: TGTGCCAGCAGCCGCGGACTAGCGGGGGGCTACAATGAGCAGTTCTTC.

There are a few counts of this clonotype. The V and J genes are TRBV20-1 and TRBJ2-7; the D gene is possibly TRBD2 (6 bases). The germline V gene has CDR1 DFQATT and CDR2 SNEGSKA (reference sequence). There are 17 residues in the CDR3. The CDR3 reads CTANQDASGTPYGGPYF. The CDR3 DNA reads TGCACCGCAAACCAGGACGCCTCCGGGACTCCATACGGCGGGCCGTACTTC.

The chain combines TRBV7-6 with TRBJ2-5; tentatively, D is TRBD2 (5 bases). Germline loops: CDR1 SGHVS, CDR2 FNYEAQ. The CDR3 sequence is 14 residues long. Trimming removed 8 bases from V and 9 bases from J, with 22 bases in between. The CDR3 sequence: CASYGRPDCLAQYF. The CDR3 region has the DNA TGTGCCAGCTATGGCCGCCCGGACTGCCTAGCCCAGTACTTC.

This clonotype was recorded a few times. The chain links TRBV10-3 to TRBJ2-5, with 13 nucleotides matching TRBD2. There are 16 residues in the CDR3. The V and J ends lost 4 bases and 9 bases, in that order; junction bases with no gene match: 11. The V gene's germline CDR1 is ENHRY and CDR2 SYGVKD. CDR3 amino acids: CAISAASTSGRNAQYF. As DNA, the CDR3 is TGTGCCATCAGTGCCGCCTCGACTAGCGGGAGGAACGCCCAGTACTTC.

In its sample, this clonotype was seen a few times. This chain uses TRBV12-3 or TRBV12-4 with TRBJ2-5, with a weak D call TRBD2 (6 bases). The CDR3 contains 14 residues. V shed 7 bases and J shed 6 bases, with 18 bases lying between them. This chain's CDR3 is CASTTLTRRQTQYF. CDR3 in DNA: TGTGCCAGCACCACCTTGACTAGAAGGCAGACCCAGTACTTC.

The chain links TRBV12-3 or TRBV12-4 to TRBJ2-2; 13 nucleotides align to TRBD2. This CDR3 has 17 amino acids. Germline trimming cut 6 bases from V and 7 bases from J; bases unmatched to any gene: 11. For the CDR3, the DNA is TGTGCCAGCAGCTCCGGGACTAGCGGGAACCCCAGCGGGGAGCTGTTTTTT. It is translated as CASSSGTSGNPSGELFF.